The 16 T cell receptor beta chains listed next were all sequenced from one sample in a study of PD-1 blockade in classical Hodgkin lymphoma. Each and every patient relapsed after autologous stem cell transplantation, and patients got differing brentuximab vedotin exposure. Method: immunoSEQ multiplex PCR; TCRdb's copy keeps in-frame clones and lacks some. The sample carries 95,000 to 100,000 clones, around 89% recorded once. The source material was peripheral blood mononuclear cells (PBMCs), sampled before the second cycle of nivolumab. The receptors come from a human donor with classical Hodgkin lymphoma.

The V and J genes are TRBV4-2 and TRBJ1-1, with D possibly matching TRBD1 (6 bases). The CDR3 is made up of 15 amino acids. The ends were cut back, 3 bases at V and 1 base at J, with 12 bases in the middle. The V gene's germline CDR1 is LGHNA and CDR2 YNFKEQ. The CDR3 DNA reads TGTGCCAGCAGCCACCCCGGGACACCGAACACTGAAGCTTTCTTT. It codes for CASSHPGTPNTEAFF.

This chain uses TRBV29-1 with TRBJ2-1; 8 bases line up with TRBD1. This CDR3 comprises 15 residues. The germline V gene encodes CDR1 SQVTM and CDR2 ANQGSEA. The trim removed 6 bases at V and 5 bases at J, leaving 12 bases unmatched. Here the CDR3 reads CSVLHRDRRNNEQFF. The CDR3 DNA sequence: TGCAGCGTCCTACACCGGGACAGGCGGAACAATGAGCAGTTCTTC.

In its sample, this clone was seen once. The chain links TRBV7-8 to TRBJ2-7; D may be TRBD1 or TRBD2 (5 bases each). The CDR3 has 15 residues. Between the trimmed V and J ends, which lost 4 bases and 0 bases, there was a span of 13 bases. CDR1 and CDR2 (germline): SGHVS, FQNEAQ. The chain's CDR3 is CASSYRDRTSYEQYF. Written as DNA, the CDR3 is TGTGCCAGCAGCTACCGGGACCGGACCTCCTACGAGCAGTACTTC.

This clone was seen a single time. The chain links TRBV27 to TRBJ1-2; 7 bases align to TRBD1. The CDR3 totals 13 residues. Per the germline V gene, CDR1 is MNHEY and CDR2 is SMNVEV (reference sequence). V was clipped by 2 bases and J by 5 bases; unmatched bases: 2. The CDR3, as DNA: TGTGCCAGCAGTTTAGGGACAGTTTATGGCTACACCTTC. As protein: CASSLGTVYGYTF.

The chain joins TRBV7-8 to TRBJ2-4; tentatively, D is TRBD1 (6 bases). V was shortened by 5 bases and J by 6 bases, with 20 bases between the two germline ends. Germline CDR1 and CDR2: SGHVS and FQNEAQ. The CDR3 has 16 amino acids. CDR3 protein: CASSKAGTRPSNIQYF. The CDR3 region has the DNA TGTGCCAGCAGCAAAGCCGGGACAAGACCCTCAAACATTCAGTACTTC.

The CDR3 DNA sequence: TGTGCCATCAGTGAGTATTTGGGGCGCGACGAGCAGTACTTC. Residues: CAISEYLGRDEQYF. The J gene is TRBJ2-7, the V gene TRBV10-3; a possible D gene is TRBD1 (5 bases). V was pared by 1 base and J by 5 bases, with 12 bases between. The CDR3 spans 14 residues. The V gene's germline CDR1 is ENHRY and CDR2 SYGVKD.

About this clone: Since a much larger clone is just one base distant, this may be a read error. CDR3 region: CASSLGQGYGYTF. In nucleotides, the CDR3 is TGTGCCAGCAGCTTAGGACAGGGGTATGGCTACACCTTC. V usage is TRBV7-9 and J usage is TRBJ1-2; 8 bases line up with TRBD1. The germline V gene has CDR1 SEHNR and CDR2 FQNEAQ (reference sequence). The CDR3 has 13 amino acids. Trimming removed 1 base from V and 5 bases from J; junction bases left unmatched: 0.

This clone was picked up one time. The chain recombines TRBV27 with TRBJ1-1; TRBD1 aligns across 8 bases. From germline, CDR1 is MNHEY and CDR2 SMNVEV (reference sequence). The CDR3 is made up of 17 amino acids. J was trimmed by 6 bases and V by 4 bases; bases with no gene match: 16. The CDR3 reads CASSSMRGETGASEAFF. The DNA of the CDR3 is TGTGCCAGCAGTTCCATGCGAGGGGAGACAGGGGCCTCTGAAGCTTTCTTT.

DNA for the CDR3: TGTGCCAGCAGCCCGCATACGTATAATTCACCCCTCCACTTT. This codes for CASSPHTYNSPLHF. The genes are TRBV28 and TRBJ1-6; D unclear. The CDR3 is 14 amino acids. Deletions cut 6 bases from V and 4 bases from J, with 10 bases between. From germline, CDR1 is MDHEN and CDR2 SYDVKM.

The chain joins TRBV5-6 to TRBJ1-4; tentatively, D is TRBD1 (5 bases). Trimming stripped 2 bases from V and 10 bases from J, with 15 bases between. This CDR3 has 14 residues. CDR1 is SGHDT, CDR2 YYEEEE, per germline. Here the CDR3 DNA reads TGTGCCAGCAGCTTTAGAACGGGGCTAGGAAAACTGTTTTTT. It translates to CASSFRTGLGKLFF.

In regard to this clone: Different DNA sequences within this sample yield the same CDR3. The V and J genes are TRBV7-6 and TRBJ2-5; D is ambiguous. The CDR3 loop spans 12 amino acids. V shed 5 bases and J shed 0 bases, with 4 bases lying between them. From germline, CDR1 is SGHVS and CDR2 FNYEAQ. CDR3 sequence (DNA): TGTGCCAGCAGCAGGTACCAAGAGACCCAGTACTTC. It codes for CASSRYQETQYF.

In this sample, this clone turned up many times. This chain joins TRBV6-6 and TRBJ2-7; 7 nucleotides line up with TRBD1. J gave up 4 bases and V 6 bases, and 12 bases lay outside the gene matches. Germline CDR1 reads MNHNY; CDR2 reads SVGAGI (reference sequence). The CDR3 totals 15 residues. The CDR3 loop reads CASRGIGQEKYEQYF. The DNA of the CDR3 is TGTGCCAGCAGGGGCATCGGACAGGAGAAATACGAGCAGTACTTC.

The gene calls are TRBV4-2 and TRBJ2-7, with 8 bases identical to TRBD2. V lost 0 bases and J lost 2; bases outside the gene matches: 3. Germline assignment: CDR1 LGHNA and CDR2 YNFKEQ. This CDR3 spans 15 amino acids. The DNA of the CDR3 is TGTGCCAGCAGCCAAGATCGGACTAGCACCTACGAGCAGTACTTC. Residues: CASSQDRTSTYEQYF.

The chain is built from TRBV18 and TRBJ2-2; the D gene could be TRBD1 or TRBD2 (5 bases each). V dropped 5 bases and J dropped 2 bases, with 15 bases sitting between them. The V gene's germline CDR1 is KGHSH and CDR2 LQKENI. This CDR3 spans 16 amino acids. CDR3 in amino acids: CASSSGTGINTGELFF. The CDR3 bases are TGTGCCAGCTCATCAGGGACCGGAATAAACACCGGGGAGCTGTTTTTT. The whole variable domain, filled in from reference TRBV18 and TRBJ2-2, reads NAGVMQNPRHLVRRRGQEARLRCSPMKGHSHVYWYRQLPEEGLKFMVYLQKENIIDESGMPKERFSAEFPKEGPSILRIQQVVRGDSAAYFCASSSGTGINTGELFFGEGSRLTVL.

The J gene is TRBJ2-5, the V gene TRBV5-8; no firm D call. The CDR3 loop spans 14 amino acids. V gave up 0 bases and J gave up 4 bases, with 10 bases separating them. Germline values: CDR1 SGHTS, CDR2 YDEGEE. This CDR3 reads CASSLDGYRETQYF. CDR3 nucleotide sequence: TGTGCCAGCAGCTTGGATGGCTATAGAGAGACCCAGTACTTC. Drawing the rest from reference TRBV5-8 and TRBJ2-5, the complete variable domain is EAGVTQSPTHLIKTRGQQATLRCSPISGHTSVYWYQQALGLGLQFLLWYDEGEERNRGNFPPRFSGRQFPNYSSELNVNALELEDSALYLCASSLDGYRETQYFGPGTRLLVL.

V gene TRBV27 combines with J gene TRBJ2-3; possibly TRBD1 for D (5 bases). Trimming took 4 bases from V and 2 from J, leaving 10 bases between them. The CDR3 has 14 residues. In germline, CDR1 is MNHEY, CDR2 SMNVEV (reference sequence). The CDR3 coding sequence is TGTGCCAGCAGTTGGGGCAGCCTCACAGATACGCAGTATTTT. Its protein is CASSWGSLTDTQYF.